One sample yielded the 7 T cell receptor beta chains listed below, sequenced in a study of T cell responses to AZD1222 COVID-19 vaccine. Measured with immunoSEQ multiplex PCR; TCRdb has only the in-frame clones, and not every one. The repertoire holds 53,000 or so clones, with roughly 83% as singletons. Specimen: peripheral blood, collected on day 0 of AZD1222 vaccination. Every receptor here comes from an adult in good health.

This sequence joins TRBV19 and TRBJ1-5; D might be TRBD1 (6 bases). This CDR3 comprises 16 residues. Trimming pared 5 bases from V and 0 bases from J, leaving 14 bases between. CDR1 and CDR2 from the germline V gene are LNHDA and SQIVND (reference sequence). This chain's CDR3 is CASSGWTDYSNQPQHF. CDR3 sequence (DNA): TGTGCCAGTAGTGGGTGGACAGACTATAGCAATCAGCCCCAGCATTTT.

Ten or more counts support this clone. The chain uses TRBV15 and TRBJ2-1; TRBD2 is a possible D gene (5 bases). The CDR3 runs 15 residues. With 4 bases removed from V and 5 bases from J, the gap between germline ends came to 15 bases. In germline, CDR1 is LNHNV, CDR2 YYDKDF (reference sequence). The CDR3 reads CATSTRQGSNNEQFF. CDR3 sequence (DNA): TGTGCCACCAGCACGAGACAAGGGAGCAACAATGAGCAGTTCTTC.

DNA of the CDR3: TGTGCCAGCAGTTTACAGGGGGCGCGCACTGAAGCTTTCTTT. It specifies CASSLQGARTEAFF. The rearrangement uses TRBV6-2 or TRBV6-3 and TRBJ1-1; 9 nucleotides match TRBD1. V dropped 4 bases and J dropped 4; count of bases not matched to a gene: 4. Germline V gives CDR1 MNHEY, CDR2 SVGEGT. The CDR3 is made up of 14 amino acids.

The CDR3 reads CASSLSGTPAGNTIYF. The CDR3, as DNA: TGTGCCAGCAGCTTATCCGGGACTCCGGCTGGAAACACCATATATTTT. V is TRBV11-2 and J is TRBJ1-3, with D possibly TRBD1 on 5 matching bases. With 2 bases removed from V and 2 bases from J, the gap between germline ends came to 13 bases. CDR3 length: 16 amino acids. CDR1 SGHAT and CDR2 FQNNGV come from the germline V gene.

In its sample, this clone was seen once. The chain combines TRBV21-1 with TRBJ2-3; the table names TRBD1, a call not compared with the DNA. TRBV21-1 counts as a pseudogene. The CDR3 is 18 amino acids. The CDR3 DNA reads TGTGCCAGCAGCGCACACCAAAACCGGGACACGACCACAGATACGCAGTATTTT. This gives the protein CASSAHQNRDTTTDTQYF.

Here the CDR3 reads CASSPPFDVGGLGEKLFF. DNA of the CDR3: TGTGCCAGCAGTCCACCTTTCGATGTCGGGGGTCTGGGGGAAAAACTGTTTTTT. The gene calls are TRBV28 and TRBJ1-4; TRBD1 might be the D (5 bases). The CDR3 is 18 amino acids. In germline, CDR1 is MDHEN, CDR2 SYDVKM. V was cut by 5 bases and J by 8 bases, with 27 bases left in between.

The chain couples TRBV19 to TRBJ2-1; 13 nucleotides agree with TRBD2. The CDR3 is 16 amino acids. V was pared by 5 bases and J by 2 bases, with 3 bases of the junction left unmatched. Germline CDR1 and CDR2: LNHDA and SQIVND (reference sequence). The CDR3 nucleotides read TGTGCCAGTAGTTTGGGACTAGCGGGACCCTACAATGAGCAGTTCTTC. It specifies CASSLGLAGPYNEQFF.